The 3 T cell receptor beta chains in this list originate from one sample, sequenced in a study of blood T cell repertoires in COVID-19. Libraries were prepared by immunoSEQ multiplex PCR; TCRdb keeps only in-frame clonotypes and omits some of them. The top ten clones hold 2.1% of a sample with 150,000 to 200,000 clones, 80% to 90% of them seen once. Sequenced input: peripheral blood. The receptors derive from a man in his 70s with active or convalescent COVID-19.

This chain connects TRBV10-3 to TRBJ2-1, with TRBD2 matching over 9 bases. Losses at the gene ends were 6 bases for V and 0 bases for J; bases not matched to a gene: 3. Looked up from germline, CDR1 is ENHRY and CDR2 is SYGVKD. The CDR3 is 15 residues long. The CDR3 coding sequence is TGTGCCATCAGAAAGCGGGGGGCCTCCTACAATGAGCAGTTCTTC. Translating it yields CAIRKRGASYNEQFF.

The chain recombines TRBV3-1 (or the pseudogene TRBV3-2) with TRBJ2-1; 8 bases are a match to TRBD2. This CDR3 is built from 15 residues. V lost 1 base, J lost 8 bases, and 7 bases stayed unmatched. CDR1 and CDR2 from the germline V gene are LGHDT and YNNKEL (reference sequence). The CDR3 spells CASSQVRGGFDEQFF. The CDR3 DNA reads as TGTGCCAGCAGCCAAGTTCGGGGGGGGTTCGATGAGCAGTTCTTC.

This sequence joins TRBV19 and TRBJ2-7; 7 bases line up with TRBD1. This CDR3 is built from 13 residues. Germline-derived CDR1 and CDR2 are LNHDA and SQIVND (reference sequence). V gave up 4 bases and J gave up 1 base; unmatched junction bases: 1. CDR3 loop: CASSKGQSYEQYF. CDR3 nucleotides: TGTGCCAGTAGTAAGGGACAGTCCTACGAGCAGTACTTC.